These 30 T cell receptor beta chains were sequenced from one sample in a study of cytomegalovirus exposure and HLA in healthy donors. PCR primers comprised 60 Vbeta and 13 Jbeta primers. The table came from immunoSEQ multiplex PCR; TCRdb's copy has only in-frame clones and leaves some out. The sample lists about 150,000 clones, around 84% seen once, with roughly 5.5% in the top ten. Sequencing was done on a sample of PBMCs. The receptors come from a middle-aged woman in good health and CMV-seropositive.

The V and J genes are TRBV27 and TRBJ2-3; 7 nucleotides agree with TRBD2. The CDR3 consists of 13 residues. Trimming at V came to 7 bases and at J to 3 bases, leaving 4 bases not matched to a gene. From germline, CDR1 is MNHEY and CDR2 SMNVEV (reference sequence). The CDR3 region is CASTGLGTDTQYF. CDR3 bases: TGTGCCAGCACAGGACTAGGAACAGATACGCAGTATTTT.

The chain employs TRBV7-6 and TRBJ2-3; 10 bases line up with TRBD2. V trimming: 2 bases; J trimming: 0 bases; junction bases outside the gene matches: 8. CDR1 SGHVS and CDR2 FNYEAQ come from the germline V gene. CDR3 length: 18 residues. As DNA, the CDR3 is TGTGCCAGCAGCTTAACTAGCGGGATAAGGGGTAGCACAGATACGCAGTATTTT. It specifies CASSLTSGIRGSTDTQYF.

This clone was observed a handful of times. Here the CDR3 DNA reads TGTGCCAGCAGTAAGCTAGCGGGAAGGTCCAATGAGCAGTTCTTC. Amino acids: CASSKLAGRSNEQFF. V and J are TRBV28 and TRBJ2-1, with 9 bases that match TRBD2. V trimming: 5 bases; J trimming: 6 bases; junction bases outside the gene matches: 8. In germline, CDR1 is MDHEN, CDR2 SYDVKM. The CDR3 sequence is 15 residues long.

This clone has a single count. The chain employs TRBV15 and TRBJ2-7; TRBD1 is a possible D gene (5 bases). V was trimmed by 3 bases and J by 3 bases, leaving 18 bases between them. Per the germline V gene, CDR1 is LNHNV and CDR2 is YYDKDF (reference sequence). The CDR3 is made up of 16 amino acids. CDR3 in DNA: TGTGCCACCAGCAGTTTCAGGGTTCATTCCAGCTACGAGCAGTACTTC. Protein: CATSSFRVHSSYEQYF.

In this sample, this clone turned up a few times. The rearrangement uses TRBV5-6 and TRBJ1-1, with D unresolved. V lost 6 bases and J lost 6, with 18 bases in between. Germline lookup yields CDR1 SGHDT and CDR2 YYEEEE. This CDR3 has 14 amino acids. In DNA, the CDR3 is TGTGCCAGCACGATTCTGGGCTCATGGGCTGAAGCTTTCTTT. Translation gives CASTILGSWAEAFF.

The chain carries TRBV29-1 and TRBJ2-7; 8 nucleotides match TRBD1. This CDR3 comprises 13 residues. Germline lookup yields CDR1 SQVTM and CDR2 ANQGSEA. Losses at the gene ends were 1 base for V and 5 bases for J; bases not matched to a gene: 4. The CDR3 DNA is TGCAGCGTTGAAGGGCAGGGGGCCCACGAGCAGTACTTC. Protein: CSVEGQGAHEQYF.

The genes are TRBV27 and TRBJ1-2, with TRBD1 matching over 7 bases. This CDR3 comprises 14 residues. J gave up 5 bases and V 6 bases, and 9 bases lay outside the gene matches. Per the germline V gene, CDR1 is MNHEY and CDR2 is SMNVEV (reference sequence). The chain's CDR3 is CASSSPGQSYGYTF. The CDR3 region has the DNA TGTGCCAGCAGCTCCCCGGGACAGTCTTATGGCTACACCTTC.

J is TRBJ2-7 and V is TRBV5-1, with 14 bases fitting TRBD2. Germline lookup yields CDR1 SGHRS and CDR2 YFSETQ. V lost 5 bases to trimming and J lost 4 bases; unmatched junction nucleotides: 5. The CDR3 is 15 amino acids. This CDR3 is CASSRGLAGVYEQYF. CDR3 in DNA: TGCGCCAGCAGTCGGGGACTAGCGGGAGTGTACGAGCAGTACTTC.

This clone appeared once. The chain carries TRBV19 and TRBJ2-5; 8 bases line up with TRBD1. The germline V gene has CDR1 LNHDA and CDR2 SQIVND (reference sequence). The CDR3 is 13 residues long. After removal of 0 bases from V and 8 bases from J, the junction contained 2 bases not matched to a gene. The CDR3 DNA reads TGTGCCAGTAGTATAGAACAGGGGGGAACCCAGTACTTC. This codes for CASSIEQGGTQYF.

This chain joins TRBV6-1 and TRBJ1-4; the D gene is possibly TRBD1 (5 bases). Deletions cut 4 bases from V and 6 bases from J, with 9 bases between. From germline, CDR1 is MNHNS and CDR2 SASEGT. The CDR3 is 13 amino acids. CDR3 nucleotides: TGTGCCAGCAGTGTAGTCAGGGATGAAAAACTGTTTTTT. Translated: CASSVVRDEKLFF.

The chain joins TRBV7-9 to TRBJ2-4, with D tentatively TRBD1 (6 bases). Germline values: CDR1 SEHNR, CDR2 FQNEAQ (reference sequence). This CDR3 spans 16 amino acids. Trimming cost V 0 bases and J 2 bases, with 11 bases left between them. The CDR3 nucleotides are TGTGCCAGCAGCTTAGCGTGGCAGGGGTCCAAAAACATTCAGTACTTC. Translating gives CASSLAWQGSKNIQYF.

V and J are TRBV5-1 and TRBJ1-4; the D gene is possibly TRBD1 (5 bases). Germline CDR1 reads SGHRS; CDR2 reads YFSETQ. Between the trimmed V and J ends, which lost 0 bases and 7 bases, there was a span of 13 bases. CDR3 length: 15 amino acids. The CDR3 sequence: CASSLAIGQGEKLFF. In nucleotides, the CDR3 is TGCGCCAGCAGCTTGGCCATCGGACAAGGTGAAAAACTGTTTTTT. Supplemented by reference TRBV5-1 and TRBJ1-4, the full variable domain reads KAGVTQTPRYLIKTRGQQVTLSCSPISGHRSVSWYQQTPGQGLQFLFEYFSETQRNKGNFPGRFSGRQFSNSRSEMNVSTLELGDSALYLCASSLAIGQGEKLFFGSGTQLSVL.

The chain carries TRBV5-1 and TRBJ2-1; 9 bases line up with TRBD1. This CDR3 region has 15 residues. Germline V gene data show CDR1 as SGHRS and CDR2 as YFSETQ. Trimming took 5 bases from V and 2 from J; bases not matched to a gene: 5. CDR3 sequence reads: CASSPTGGPYNEQFF. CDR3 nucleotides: TGCGCCAGCAGTCCGACAGGGGGACCCTACAATGAGCAGTTCTTC.

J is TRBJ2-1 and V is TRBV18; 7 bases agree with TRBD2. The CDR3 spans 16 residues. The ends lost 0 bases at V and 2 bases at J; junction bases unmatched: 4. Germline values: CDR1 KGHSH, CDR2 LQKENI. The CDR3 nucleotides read TGTGCCAGCTCACCACCTGGGCTAGCGGCCTACAATGAGCAGTTCTTC. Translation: CASSPPGLAAYNEQFF.

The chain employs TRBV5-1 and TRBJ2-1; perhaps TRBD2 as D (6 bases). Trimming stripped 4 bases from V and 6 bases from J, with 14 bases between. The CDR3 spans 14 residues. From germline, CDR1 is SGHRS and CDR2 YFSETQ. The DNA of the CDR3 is TGCGCCAGCAGCCTCCCCGGGGGAGGCAATGAGCAGTTCTTC. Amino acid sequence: CASSLPGGGNEQFF.

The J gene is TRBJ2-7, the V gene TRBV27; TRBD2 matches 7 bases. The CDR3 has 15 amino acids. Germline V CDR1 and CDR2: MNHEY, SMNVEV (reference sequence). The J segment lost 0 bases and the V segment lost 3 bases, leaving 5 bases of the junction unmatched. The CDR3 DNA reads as TGTGCCAGCAGTTTCACGCGGGAGTCCTCCTACGAGCAGTACTTC. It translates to CASSFTRESSYEQYF.

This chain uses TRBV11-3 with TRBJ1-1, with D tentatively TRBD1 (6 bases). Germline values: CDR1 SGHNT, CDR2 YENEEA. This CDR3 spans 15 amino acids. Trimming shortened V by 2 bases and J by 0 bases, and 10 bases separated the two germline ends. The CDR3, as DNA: TGTGCCAGCAGCTTACGGGACAAATTGAACACTGAAGCTTTCTTT. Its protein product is CASSLRDKLNTEAFF.

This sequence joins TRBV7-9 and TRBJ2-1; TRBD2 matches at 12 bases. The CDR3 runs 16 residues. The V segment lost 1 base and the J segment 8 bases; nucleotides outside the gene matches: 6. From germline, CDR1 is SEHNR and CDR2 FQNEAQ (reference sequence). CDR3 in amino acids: CASSLVTSGSVDEQFF. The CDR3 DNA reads TGTGCCAGCAGCTTAGTGACTAGCGGGAGTGTAGATGAGCAGTTCTTC. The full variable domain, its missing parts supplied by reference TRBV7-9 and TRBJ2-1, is DTGVSQNPRHKITKRGQNVTFRCDPISEHNRLYWYRQTLGQGPEFLTYFQNEAQLEKSRLLSDRFSAERPKGSFSTLEIQRTEQGDSAMYLCASSLVTSGSVDEQFFGPGTRLTVL.

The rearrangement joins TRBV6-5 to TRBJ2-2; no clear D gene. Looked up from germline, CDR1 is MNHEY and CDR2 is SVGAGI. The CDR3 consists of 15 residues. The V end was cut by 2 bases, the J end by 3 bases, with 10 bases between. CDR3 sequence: CASSYVGGYTGELFF. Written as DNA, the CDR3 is TGTGCCAGCAGTTACGTAGGCGGATACACCGGGGAGCTGTTTTTT.

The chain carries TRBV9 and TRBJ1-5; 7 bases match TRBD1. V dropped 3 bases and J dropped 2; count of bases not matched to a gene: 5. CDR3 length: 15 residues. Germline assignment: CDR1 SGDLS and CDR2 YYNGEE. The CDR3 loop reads CASSEQGSRNQPQHF. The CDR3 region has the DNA TGTGCCAGCAGCGAACAGGGGTCTCGCAATCAGCCCCAGCATTTT.

CDR3 sequence (DNA): TGTGCCAGCACCAACAGATCCTCGGGGAACGAGCAGTACTTC. It translates to CASTNRSSGNEQYF. This chain links TRBV28 with TRBJ2-7; D possibly corresponds to TRBD2 (5 bases). CDR3 size: 14 residues. V lost 7 bases and J 5 bases, leaving 18 bases between the germline ends. The germline gives CDR1 MDHEN, CDR2 SYDVKM.

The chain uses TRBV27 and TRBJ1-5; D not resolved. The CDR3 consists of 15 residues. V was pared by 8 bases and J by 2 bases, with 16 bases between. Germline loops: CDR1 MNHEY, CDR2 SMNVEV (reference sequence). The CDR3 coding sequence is TGTGCCAGCGGTCCGGGAGGAATGGGCAATCAGCCCCAGCATTTT. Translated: CASGPGGMGNQPQHF.

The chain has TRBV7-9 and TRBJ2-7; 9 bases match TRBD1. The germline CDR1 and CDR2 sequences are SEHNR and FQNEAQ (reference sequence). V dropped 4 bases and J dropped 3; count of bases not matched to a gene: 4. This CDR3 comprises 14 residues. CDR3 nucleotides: TGTGCCAGCAGCTCGTGGGGACAGGGCTACGAGCAGTACTTC. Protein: CASSSWGQGYEQYF.

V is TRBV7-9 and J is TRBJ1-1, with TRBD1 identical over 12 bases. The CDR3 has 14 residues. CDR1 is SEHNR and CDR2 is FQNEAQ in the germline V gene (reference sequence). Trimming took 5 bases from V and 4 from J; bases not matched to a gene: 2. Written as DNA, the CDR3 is TGTGCCAGCAGCCCGGGACAGGGGGCCACTGAAGCTTTCTTT. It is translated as CASSPGQGATEAFF.

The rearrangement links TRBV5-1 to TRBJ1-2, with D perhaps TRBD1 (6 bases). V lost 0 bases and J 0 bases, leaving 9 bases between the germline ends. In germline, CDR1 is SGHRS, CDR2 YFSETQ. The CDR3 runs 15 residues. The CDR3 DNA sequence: TGCGCCAGCAGCTTGGTGGGACAAACTAACTATGGCTACACCTTC. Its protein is CASSLVGQTNYGYTF.

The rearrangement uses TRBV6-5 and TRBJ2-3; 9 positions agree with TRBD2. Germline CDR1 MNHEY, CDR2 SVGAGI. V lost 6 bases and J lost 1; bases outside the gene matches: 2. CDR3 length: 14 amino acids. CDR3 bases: TGTGCCAGCAGGCGGACTAGCGGCACAGATACGCAGTATTTT. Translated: CASRRTSGTDTQYF.

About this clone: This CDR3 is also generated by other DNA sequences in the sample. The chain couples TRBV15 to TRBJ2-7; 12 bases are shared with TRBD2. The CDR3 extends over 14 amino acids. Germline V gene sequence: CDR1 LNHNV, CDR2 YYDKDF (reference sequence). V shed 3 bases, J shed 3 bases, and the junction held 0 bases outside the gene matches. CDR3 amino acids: CATSRTSGSYEQYF. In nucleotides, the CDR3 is TGTGCCACCAGCAGGACTAGCGGGAGCTACGAGCAGTACTTC.

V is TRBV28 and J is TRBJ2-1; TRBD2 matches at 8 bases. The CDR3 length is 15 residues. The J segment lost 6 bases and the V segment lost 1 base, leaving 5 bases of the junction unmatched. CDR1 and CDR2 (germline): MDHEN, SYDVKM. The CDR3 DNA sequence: TGTGCCAGCAGTTTATCCGGCGGGAGGCTCAATGAGCAGTTCTTC. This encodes CASSLSGGRLNEQFF.

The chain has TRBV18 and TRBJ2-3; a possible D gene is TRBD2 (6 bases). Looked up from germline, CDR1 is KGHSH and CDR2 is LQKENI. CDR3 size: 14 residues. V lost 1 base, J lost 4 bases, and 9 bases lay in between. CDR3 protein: CASSPRGESDTQYF. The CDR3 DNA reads TGTGCCAGCTCACCACGGGGGGAATCAGATACGCAGTATTTT.

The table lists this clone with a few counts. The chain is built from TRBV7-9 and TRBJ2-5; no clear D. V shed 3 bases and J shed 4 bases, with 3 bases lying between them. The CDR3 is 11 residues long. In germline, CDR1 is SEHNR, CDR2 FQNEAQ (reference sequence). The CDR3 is CASSFIETQYF. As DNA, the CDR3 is TGTGCCAGCAGCTTTATAGAGACCCAGTACTTC.